This T cell receptor (beta chain) was observed in a study of Graves' ophthalmopathy and Graves' hyperthyroidism. Patients were excluded if they had other autoimmune diseases or uncontrolled infections, and likewise if pregnancy or lactation applied. Germline assignment: CDR1 SGHRS and CDR2 YFSETQ. The CDR3 totals 15 residues. V was cut by 4 bases and J by 9 bases, with 17 bases left in between. The authors amplified TCR beta CDR3 regions from RNA transcripts. HTBI-primed first-round RT-PCR preceded second-round multiplex PCR. Using its own MiXCR run on the multiplex PCR reads, TCRdb lists one record per CDR3 protein. The sample includes 650,000 to 800,000 distinct CDR3 sequences, just over 40% of them seen just once. This clonotype was seen only a few times. The antigen is not known. Whole-study results and caveats: Sensitivity reached roughly 70% and specificity roughly 72% when the model predicted ophthalmopathy progression. Detected in blood as well were most expanded thyroid clonotypes with frequency above 0.001. Using 13 signatures, a model distinguished ophthalmopathy from stable hyperthyroidism, reaching 87.88% sensitivity and 81.08% specificity.

The sequence was obtained from an adult man with Graves' ophthalmopathy. Sequenced sample: peripheral blood. This chain uses TRBV5-1 with TRBJ1-6; D is perhaps TRBD1 (5 bases). CDR3: CASSPGPVPVSPLHF. The CDR3 DNA sequence: TGCGCCAGCAGCCCGGGGCCGGTCCCTGTTTCACCCCTCCACTTT. Using reference TRBV5-1 and TRBJ1-6 for the parts outside the CDR3, the full variable domain is KAGVTQTPRYLIKTRGQQVTLSCSPISGHRSVSWYQQTPGQGLQFLFEYFSETQRNKGNFPGRFSGRQFSNSRSEMNVSTLELGDSALYLCASSPGPVPVSPLHFGNGTRLTVT.